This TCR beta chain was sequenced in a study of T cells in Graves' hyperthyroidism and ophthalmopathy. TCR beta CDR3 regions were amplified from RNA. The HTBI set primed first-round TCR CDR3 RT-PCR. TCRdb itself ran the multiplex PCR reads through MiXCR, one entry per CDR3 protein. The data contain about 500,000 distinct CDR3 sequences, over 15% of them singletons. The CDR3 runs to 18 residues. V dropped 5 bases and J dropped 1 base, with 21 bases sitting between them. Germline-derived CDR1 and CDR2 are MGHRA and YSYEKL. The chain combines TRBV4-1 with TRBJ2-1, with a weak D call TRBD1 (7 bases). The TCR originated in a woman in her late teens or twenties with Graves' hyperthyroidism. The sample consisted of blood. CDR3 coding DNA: TGCGCCAGCAGCTTCCGACAGGGCCTGCTAGCGTCCTACAATGAGCAGTTCTTC. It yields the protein CASSFRQGLLASYNEQFF.